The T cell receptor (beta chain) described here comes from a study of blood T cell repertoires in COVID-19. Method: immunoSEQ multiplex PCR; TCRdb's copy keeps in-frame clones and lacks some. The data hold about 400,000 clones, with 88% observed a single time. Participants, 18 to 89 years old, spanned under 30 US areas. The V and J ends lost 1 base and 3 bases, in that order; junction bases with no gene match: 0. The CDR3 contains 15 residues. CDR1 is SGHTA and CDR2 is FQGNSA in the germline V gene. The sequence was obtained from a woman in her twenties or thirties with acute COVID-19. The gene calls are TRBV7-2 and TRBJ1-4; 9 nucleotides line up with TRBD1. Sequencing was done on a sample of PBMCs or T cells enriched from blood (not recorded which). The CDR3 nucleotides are TGTGCCAGCAGCTTAGGGACAGGGGCTAATGAAAAACTGTTTTTT. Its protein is CASSLGTGANEKLFF.